This T cell receptor (beta chain) was recorded in a study of cytomegalovirus exposure and HLA in healthy donors. About the research overall: HLA-typed donors contributed 65 million to 95 million unique TCRs, which were held in an early data release. The study, taken as a whole, reports: Fewer N-insertions (relative to the approximately 700-donor mean) were reportedly seen in an Asian-associated ancestry cluster in a later analysis. Earlier analysis looked at TCR beta V segments, and most were productive about 90% or about 30% of the time.

PCR employed 60 Vbeta and 13 Jbeta primers. TCRdb keeps only in-frame clones here, not all; method: immunoSEQ multiplex PCR. The sample yields approximately 150,000 clones, roughly four fifths seen once. Details on this clone: Its matching antigen is unknown.

The V gene lost 6 bases and the J gene lost 7 bases, with 16 bases spanning the gap. This CDR3 comprises 13 residues. Germline assignment: CDR1 LNHDA and CDR2 SQIVND (reference sequence). This chain joins TRBV19 and TRBJ2-7; the D gene is possibly TRBD2 (6 bases). The sequence came from a female donor in good health and CMV-seronegative. Material for sequencing was PBMCs. The CDR3 DNA reads TGTGCCAGTAGCGGCGGGACTCCAAGGGAGCAGTACTTC. Protein: CASSGGTPREQYF.